The 26 T cell receptor beta chains below all came from one sample that was sequenced in a study of blood T cell repertoires in COVID-19. Method: immunoSEQ multiplex PCR; TCRdb's copy keeps in-frame clones and lacks some. Among 150,000 to 200,000 clones listed, 80% to 90% were seen once. Material for sequencing was PBMCs or T cells enriched from blood (not recorded which). The source is a man aged 45 to 65 who had recovered from COVID-19.

V is TRBV19 and J is TRBJ1-3; the D gene is possibly TRBD1 (5 bases). Trimming left V 6 bases short and J 0 bases short, with 12 bases between. Germline lookup yields CDR1 LNHDA and CDR2 SQIVND (reference sequence). The CDR3 length is 15 residues. DNA of the CDR3: TGTGCCAGTAGAAGGGACTTGAGCTCTGGAAACACCATATATTTT. It is translated as CASRRDLSSGNTIYF.

Details on this clone: The same CDR3 is also encoded by other DNA sequences in this sample. The J gene is TRBJ2-5, the V gene TRBV6-1, with TRBD2 matching over 11 bases. Trimming at V came to 2 bases and at J to 4 bases, leaving 3 bases not matched to a gene. The V gene's germline CDR1 is MNHNS and CDR2 SASEGT. This CDR3 has 15 amino acids. The CDR3 spells CASSELAGGPETQYF. CDR3 coding DNA: TGTGCCAGCAGTGAATTAGCGGGGGGGCCAGAGACCCAGTACTTC.

The chain carries TRBV7-9 and TRBJ1-2, with D possibly being TRBD1 (5 bases). V was trimmed by 5 bases and J by 4 bases, leaving 11 bases between them. Germline lookup yields CDR1 SEHNR and CDR2 FQNEAQ (reference sequence). The CDR3 length is 13 residues. This chain's CDR3 is CASSKTDSYGYTF. In DNA form, the CDR3 reads TGTGCCAGCAGCAAAACTGACAGCTATGGCTACACCTTC. The full variable domain, completed using reference TRBV7-9 and TRBJ1-2, is DTGVSQNPRHKITKRGQNVTFRCDPISEHNRLYWYRQTLGQGPEFLTYFQNEAQLEKSRLLSDRFSAERPKGSFSTLEIQRTEQGDSAMYLCASSKTDSYGYTFGSGTRLTVV.

The chain has TRBV5-1 and TRBJ1-6; D is unclear. From germline, CDR1 is SGHRS and CDR2 YFSETQ. This CDR3 is built from 16 residues. Trimming removed 5 bases from V and 4 bases from J, with 16 bases in between. CDR3 coding DNA: TGCGCCAGCAGACCAGAGTTGAGGGCTTATAATTCACCCCTCCACTTT. Its protein is CASRPELRAYNSPLHF.

The rearrangement links TRBV5-1 to TRBJ1-4; D remains unclear. The V and J ends lost 1 base and 8 bases respectively, with 15 bases between them. CDR3 length equals 15 residues. CDR1 and CDR2 from the germline V gene are SGHRS and YFSETQ. CDR3 nucleotide sequence: TGCGCCAGCAGCTTGCGACCGGGGATCGGAGAAAAACTGTTTTTT. Translating it yields CASSLRPGIGEKLFF.

As concerns this clone: The sample holds other DNA sequences that translate to the same CDR3. This chain's CDR3 is CASTRQELSNQPQHF. CDR3 in DNA: TGTGCCAGCACTAGACAGGAGTTAAGCAATCAGCCCCAGCATTTT. The genes are TRBV2 and TRBJ1-5; D may be TRBD1 (6 bases). The V gene lost 7 bases and the J gene lost 1 base, with 14 bases spanning the gap. The CDR3 consists of 15 residues. Germline-derived CDR1 and CDR2 are SNHLY and FYNNEI.

The chain has TRBV5-4 and TRBJ2-1, with D maybe TRBD2 (6 bases). V lost 3 bases to trimming and J lost 9 bases, with 25 bases between them. The CDR3 is 17 residues long. Germline CDR1 and CDR2: SGHNT and YYREEE (reference sequence). The CDR3 is CASSSKLAPAGMGEQFF. The DNA of the CDR3 is TGTGCCAGCAGCTCGAAACTAGCCCCTGCTGGGATGGGTGAGCAGTTCTTC.

To note about this clone: The sample contains more than one DNA sequence encoding this CDR3. The CDR3 DNA sequence: TGTGCCAGCAGCTTAGGCAGGGACTATGGCTACACCTTC. It codes for CASSLGRDYGYTF. The J gene is TRBJ1-2, the V gene TRBV7-9; D may be TRBD1 (5 bases). The CDR3 has 13 amino acids. The V end lost 1 base, the J end lost 3 bases, and 6 bases lay between the germline ends. Germline CDR1 and CDR2: SEHNR and FQNEAQ (reference sequence).

The chain links TRBV5-4 to TRBJ2-1, with TRBD1 matching 10 bases. CDR3 length: 13 amino acids. CDR1 is SGHNT and CDR2 is YYREEE in the germline V gene (reference sequence). The V and J ends lost 4 bases and 10 bases, in that order; junction bases with no gene match: 5. CDR3 residues: CASSKGQGYEQFF. In DNA, the CDR3 is TGTGCCAGCAGCAAGGGACAGGGGTACGAGCAGTTCTTC.

A few counts support this clone. The CDR3 DNA reads TGTGCCAGCAGTGAATCGGCAGGGCTTGAAGCTTTCTTT. The encoded protein is CASSESAGLEAFF. The chain employs TRBV6-1 and TRBJ1-1; possible D gene TRBD1, 5 bases. Trimming removed 2 bases at V and 7 bases at J, with 11 bases between. The CDR3 is 13 amino acids. Germline CDR1 is MNHNS and CDR2 is SASEGT.

The rearrangement links TRBV19 to TRBJ1-1, with D possibly matching TRBD1 (6 bases). The germline V gene has CDR1 LNHDA and CDR2 SQIVND (reference sequence). With 5 bases removed from V and 11 bases from J, the gap between germline ends came to 21 bases. The length of the CDR3 is 14 residues. CDR3 loop: CASSGRGTQSSAFF. CDR3 DNA sequence: TGTGCCAGTAGTGGGCGGGGGACACAGTCCTCGGCTTTCTTT. Full variable domain (remainder filled in from reference TRBV19 and TRBJ1-1): DGGITQSPKYLFRKEGQNVTLSCEQNLNHDAMYWYRQDPGQGLRLIYYSQIVNDFQKGDIAEGYSVSREKKESFPLTVTSAQKNPTAFYLCASSGRGTQSSAFFGQGTRLTVV.

This clone appeared once. V gene TRBV7-9 combines with J gene TRBJ1-4, with a tentative D call TRBD1 (5 bases). Germline lookup yields CDR1 SEHNR and CDR2 FQNEAQ (reference sequence). V lost 6 bases and J lost 2, with 13 bases in between. This CDR3 is 15 amino acids long. The CDR3 bases are TGTGCCAGCAGTCCCGGGGGACTTACTAATGAAAAACTGTTTTTT. Amino acids: CASSPGGLTNEKLFF.

The chain has TRBV19 and TRBJ2-7; 12 nucleotides line up with TRBD2. J was trimmed by 4 bases and V by 6 bases; bases with no gene match: 7. Germline lookup yields CDR1 LNHDA and CDR2 SQIVND (reference sequence). The CDR3 is 15 residues long. The CDR3 sequence is CASSRTSGVIYEQYF. DNA for the CDR3: TGTGCCAGTAGCCGGACTAGCGGGGTTATATACGAGCAGTACTTC.

CDR3 loop: CASSLGTGNTF. CDR3 DNA sequence: TGTGCCAGCAGCCTCGGGACAGGGAACACCTTC. This chain links TRBV7-9 with TRBJ1-2; the match to TRBD1 covers 9 bases. With V trimmed by 5 bases and J by 12 bases, 4 bases remained unmatched. The CDR3 covers 11 residues. Germline V lookup: CDR1 SEHNR, CDR2 FQNEAQ (reference sequence).

V is TRBV7-8 and J is TRBJ1-3; D gene unclear. Germline V gene lookup returns CDR1 SGHVS and CDR2 FQNEAQ. Trimming shortened V by 5 bases and J by 1 base, and 12 bases separated the two germline ends. CDR3 length equals 15 residues. The CDR3 nucleotides are TGTGCCAGCAGCGCGACGGGGAGGTCTGGAAACACCATATATTTT. Translating gives CASSATGRSGNTIYF. Full variable domain (missing parts from reference TRBV7-8 and TRBJ1-3): GAGVSQSPRYKVAKRGQDVALRCDPISGHVSLFWYQQALGQGPEFLTYFQNEAQLDKSGLPSDRFFAERPEGSVSTLKIQRTQQEDSAVYLCASSATGRSGNTIYFGEGSWLTVV.

The V and J genes are TRBV7-8 and TRBJ1-1; D is undetermined. The germline V gene has CDR1 SGHVS and CDR2 FQNEAQ. The CDR3 length is 15 residues. V was shortened by 5 bases and J by 4 bases, with 17 bases between the two germline ends. Here the CDR3 DNA reads TGTGCCAGCAGCCGAGGACGGGAGGAGTTCACTGAAGCTTTCTTT. Translated, it gives CASSRGREEFTEAFF.

The DNA of the CDR3 is TGTGCCAGCAGCCAAGAGGCGGGAGGATTCACCGGGGAGCTGTTTTTT. The encoded protein is CASSQEAGGFTGELFF. This chain joins TRBV3-1 (or the pseudogene TRBV3-2) and TRBJ2-2; 8 bases align to TRBD2. CDR3 length equals 16 residues. V shed 0 bases and J 4 bases; nucleotides not matched to a gene: 4. The germline CDR1 and CDR2 sequences are LGHDT and YNNKEL (reference sequence).

There are a few counts of this clone. The genes are TRBV4-1 and TRBJ1-2; 8 bases match TRBD1. V lost 0 bases to trimming and J lost 4 bases; unmatched junction nucleotides: 7. Per germline, CDR1 MGHRA and CDR2 YSYEKL. The CDR3 extends over 16 amino acids. The CDR3 here is CASSQESTGVSYGYTF. Here the CDR3 DNA reads TGCGCCAGCAGCCAAGAGTCGACAGGGGTGAGCTATGGCTACACCTTC.

The J gene is TRBJ2-5, the V gene TRBV7-9; tentative D call: TRBD1 (7 bases). The CDR3 length is 15 residues. Trimming took 8 bases from V and 1 from J, leaving 17 bases between them. Germline V gives CDR1 SEHNR, CDR2 FQNEAQ (reference sequence). The CDR3 loop is CASGGLQGVQETQYF. As DNA, the CDR3 is TGTGCCAGCGGAGGGTTGCAGGGGGTCCAAGAGACCCAGTACTTC.

The V call is TRBV7-9, the J call TRBJ2-3, with 9 bases fitting TRBD1. V shed 5 bases and J 1 base; nucleotides not matched to a gene: 4. The CDR3 sequence is 15 residues long. CDR1 and CDR2 (germline): SEHNR, FQNEAQ (reference sequence). CDR3: CASSTGQGGTDTQYF. The CDR3 DNA sequence: TGTGCCAGCAGCACGGGACAGGGAGGCACAGATACGCAGTATTTT.

This clone was seen a handful of times. Here the CDR3 reads CSVARGSGNTIYF. DNA for the CDR3: TGCAGCGTTGCCAGAGGCTCTGGAAACACCATATATTTT. The chain combines TRBV29-1 with TRBJ1-3; D gene ambiguous. The CDR3 spans 13 residues. Trimming took 4 bases from V and 0 from J, leaving 7 bases between them. CDR1 and CDR2 from the germline V gene are SQVTM and ANQGSEA. Together with reference TRBV29-1 and TRBJ1-3, the CDR3 gives the full variable domain: SAVISQKPSRDICQRGTSLTIQCQVDSQVTMMFWYRQQPGQSLTLIATANQGSEATYESGFVIDKFPISRPNLTFSTLTVSNMSPEDSSIYLCSVARGSGNTIYFGEGSWLTVV.

The chain couples TRBV5-1 to TRBJ2-7; D may be TRBD1 (6 bases). The V gene lost 3 bases and the J gene lost 2 bases, with 12 bases spanning the gap. The CDR3 totals 14 residues. The germline V gene has CDR1 SGHRS and CDR2 YFSETQ. This CDR3 reads CASSSGTSTYEQYF. DNA of the CDR3: TGCGCCAGCAGCTCCGGGACATCAACCTACGAGCAGTACTTC.

This chain uses TRBV5-4 with TRBJ2-2, with TRBD2 identical over 7 bases. Trimming cost V 2 bases and J 0 bases; bases outside gene matches: 4. Per the germline V gene, CDR1 is SGHNT and CDR2 is YYREEE (reference sequence). The CDR3 spans 16 residues. The CDR3: CASSLYRGANTGELFF. DNA for the CDR3: TGTGCCAGCAGCTTATATCGGGGGGCGAACACCGGGGAGCTGTTTTTT.

V gene TRBV10-3 combines with J gene TRBJ2-7, with 8 nucleotides matching TRBD1. This CDR3 spans 16 amino acids. The trim removed 3 bases at V and 0 bases at J, leaving 7 bases unmatched. The germline V gene has CDR1 ENHRY and CDR2 SYGVKD. The CDR3, as DNA: TGTGCCATCAGTGAAGATGGGACAGGCGTCTCCTACGAGCAGTACTTC. Protein: CAISEDGTGVSYEQYF.

This clone was observed once. This rearrangement joins TRBV5-1 to TRBJ1-2; weak D call: TRBD1 (6 bases). Germline-derived CDR1 and CDR2 are SGHRS and YFSETQ. Trimming left V 2 bases short and J 5 bases short, with 10 bases between. The CDR3 has 13 residues. The CDR3 sequence is CASSFGQGYGYTF. CDR3 DNA: TGCGCCAGCAGCTTCGGGCAGGGGTATGGCTACACCTTC.

The CDR3: CAYSIQVREKLFF. Here the CDR3 DNA reads TGTGCCTACTCAATACAGGTCCGTGAAAAACTGTTTTTT. The genes are TRBV30 and TRBJ1-4, with D possibly matching TRBD1 (5 bases). CDR1 is GTSNPN and CDR2 is SVGIG in the germline V gene (reference sequence). This CDR3 is 13 amino acids long. Between the trimmed V and J ends, which lost 7 bases and 7 bases, there was a span of 16 bases.